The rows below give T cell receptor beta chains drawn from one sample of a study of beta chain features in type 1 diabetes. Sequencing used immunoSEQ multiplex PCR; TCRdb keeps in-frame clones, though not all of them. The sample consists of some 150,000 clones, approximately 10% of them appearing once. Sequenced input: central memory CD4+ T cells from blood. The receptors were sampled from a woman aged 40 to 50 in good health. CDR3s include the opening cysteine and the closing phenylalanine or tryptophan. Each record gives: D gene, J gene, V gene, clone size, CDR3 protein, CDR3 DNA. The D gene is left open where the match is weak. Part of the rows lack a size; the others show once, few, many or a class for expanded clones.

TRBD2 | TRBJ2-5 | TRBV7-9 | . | CASSLGRLAGGRGETQYF | TGTGCCAGCAGCTTAGGAAGGCTAGCGGGGGGGCGGGGTGAGACCCAGTACTTC
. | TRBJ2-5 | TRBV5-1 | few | CASSLGIFGGGETQYF | TGCGCCAGCAGCTTGGGGATCTTCGGGGGAGGAGAGACCCAGTACTTC
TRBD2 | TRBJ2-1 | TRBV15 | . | CATSSRTRGNEQFF | TGTGCCACCAGCTCCAGGACTAGAGGTAATGAGCAGTTCTTC
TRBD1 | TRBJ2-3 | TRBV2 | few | CASSPAGGYTDTQYF | TGTGCCAGCAGTCCCGCAGGGGGCTACACAGATACGCAGTATTTT
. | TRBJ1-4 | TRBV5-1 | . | CASKPAGTTNEKLFF | TGCGCCAGCAAGCCGGCAGGGACAACTAATGAAAAACTGTTTTTT
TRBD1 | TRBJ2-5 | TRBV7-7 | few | CASSLEQGRQETQYF | TGTGCCAGCAGCTTAGAACAGGGGCGGCAAGAGACCCAGTACTTC
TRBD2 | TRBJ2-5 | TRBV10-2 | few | CASRGLAEKETQYF | TGCGCCAGCAGGGGACTAGCGGAAAAAGAGACCCAGTACTTC
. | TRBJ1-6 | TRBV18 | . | CASSPFSDNSPLHF | TGTGCCAGCTCACCCTTTTCAGATAATTCACCCCTCCACTTT
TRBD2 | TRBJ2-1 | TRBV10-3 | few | CAIRSGTSGVSEQFF | TGTGCCATCAGATCCGGGACTAGCGGCGTATCAGAGCAGTTCTTC
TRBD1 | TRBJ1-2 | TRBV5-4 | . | CASSLQGANYGYTF | TGTGCCAGCAGCTTGCAGGGGGCTAACTATGGCTACACCTTC
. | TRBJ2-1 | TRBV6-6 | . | CAVTGYNEQFF | TGTGCCGTCACGGGGTACAATGAGCAGTTCTTC
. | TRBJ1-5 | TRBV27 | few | CASNAGDSNQPQHF | TGTGCCAGCAACGCGGGGGATAGCAATCAGCCCCAGCATTTT